This entry lists 14 T cell receptor beta chains sequenced from one sample in a study of T cells after yellow fever vaccination. TCRdb reprocessed the 5' RACE reads with MiXCR, giving one entry per CDR3 protein. The sample carries around 300,000 distinct CDR3 sequences, roughly 4.3% recorded once. This sample comprised PBMCs, obtained 15 days after the yellow fever booster vaccination. The receptors were sampled from a man aged 18-30 years who received the YFV17D yellow fever vaccine.

This chain joins TRBV5-1 and TRBJ1-1; D gene unclear. The CDR3 is 16 amino acids. Germline loops: CDR1 SGHRS, CDR2 YFSETQ. Trimming took 0 bases from V and 4 from J, leaving 16 bases between them. The CDR3 DNA follows: TGCGCCAGCAGCTTGGCCGCCATAGGAGAGGGCACTGAAGCTTTCTTT. Protein: CASSLAAIGEGTEAFF.

The chain has TRBV18 and TRBJ1-6; D uncertain. Germline V CDR1 and CDR2: KGHSH, LQKENI. The CDR3 length is 14 residues. The ends were cut back, 6 bases at V and 8 bases at J, with 14 bases in the middle. CDR3 sequence (DNA): TGTGCCAGCTCGCCGACGGCTCGCGATTCACCCCTCCACTTT. It yields the protein CASSPTARDSPLHF.

This clonotype was recorded at least ten times. The chain uses TRBV6-6 and TRBJ1-3; the D is unclear. V was cut by 7 bases and J by 4 bases, with 5 bases left in between. Looked up from germline, CDR1 is MNHNY and CDR2 is SVGAGI (reference sequence). The CDR3 extends over 11 amino acids. DNA for the CDR3: TGTGCCAGCACGGACGGAAACACCATATATTTT. This sequence encodes CASTDGNTIYF.

This clonotype was seen a few times. The chain links TRBV9 to TRBJ1-2; D call uncertain. This CDR3 is built from 14 residues. V was trimmed by 0 bases and J by 0 bases, leaving 6 bases between them. The germline V gene has CDR1 SGDLS and CDR2 YYNGEE. In DNA form, the CDR3 reads TGTGCCAGCAGCGTAGGCATTACTAACTATGGCTACACCTTC. Amino acid sequence: CASSVGITNYGYTF. Using reference TRBV9 and TRBJ1-2 for the parts outside the CDR3, the full variable domain is DSGVTQTPKHLITATGQRVTLRCSPRSGDLSVYWYQQSLDQGLQFLIQYYNGEERAKGNILERFSAQQFPDLHSELNLSSLELGDSALYFCASSVGITNYGYTFGSGTRLTVV.

This clonotype turned up a few times. CDR3 protein: CASSETGLTDTQYF. DNA of the CDR3: TGTGCCAGCAGCGAGACAGGACTCACAGATACGCAGTATTTT. The chain links TRBV7-9 to TRBJ2-3, with a weak D call TRBD1 (6 bases). Germline V gene sequence: CDR1 SEHNR, CDR2 FQNEAQ (reference sequence). V lost 5 bases, J lost 2 bases, and 11 bases lay in between. This CDR3 region has 14 residues.

This clonotype showed up many times. This chain connects TRBV19 to TRBJ1-1; D gene ambiguous. The ends were cut back, 3 bases at V and 0 bases at J, with 8 bases in the middle. CDR3 length: 14 amino acids. Germline CDR1 reads LNHDA; CDR2 reads SQIVND (reference sequence). CDR3 sequence (DNA): TGTGCCAGTAGTATGGGCCAGCTGAACACTGAAGCTTTCTTT. It is translated as CASSMGQLNTEAFF.

This clonotype was seen only a few times. The chain recombines TRBV30 with TRBJ2-1; 11 nucleotides agree with TRBD2. Germline CDR1 reads GTSNPN; CDR2 reads SVGIG (reference sequence). With 0 bases clipped from V and 2 bases from J, the junction kept 12 bases outside the gene matches. The CDR3 contains 19 residues. The CDR3 loop is CAWSVGTRLAGSPYNEQFF. CDR3 DNA sequence: TGTGCCTGGAGTGTAGGCACCCGACTAGCGGGGAGCCCCTACAATGAGCAGTTCTTC. The variable domain in full, completed from reference TRBV30 and TRBJ2-1, reads SQTIHQWPATLVQPVGSPLSLECTVEGTSNPNLYWYRQAAGRGLQLLFYSVGIGQISSEVPQNLSASRPQDRQFILSSKKLLLSDSGFYLCAWSVGTRLAGSPYNEQFFGPGTRLTVL.

The chain recombines TRBV6-5 with TRBJ1-5; D is unresolved. V lost 0 bases to trimming and J lost 11 bases, with 17 bases between them. CDR1 is MNHEY, CDR2 SVGAGI, per germline. CDR3 length: 15 residues. For the CDR3, the DNA is TGTGCCAGCAGTTACTCCGGGCCCAGCTCTACCACCCAGCATTTT. This encodes CASSYSGPSSTTQHF.

This clonotype was picked up a small number of times. This chain uses TRBV6-5 with TRBJ2-1; 10 nucleotides line up with TRBD2. This CDR3 has 14 amino acids. Germline V gene data show CDR1 as MNHEY and CDR2 as SVGAGI. After removal of 8 bases from V and 4 bases from J, the junction contained 5 bases not matched to a gene. The CDR3: CASRTSGYYNEQFF. The CDR3 nucleotides are TGTGCCAGCCGGACTAGCGGCTATTACAATGAGCAGTTCTTC.

At least ten counts were recorded for this clonotype. The chain carries TRBV7-8 and TRBJ2-3; tentative D call: TRBD1 (6 bases). Trimming cost V 5 bases and J 4 bases, with 16 bases left between them. This CDR3 is 15 amino acids long. From germline, CDR1 is SGHVS and CDR2 FQNEAQ. Here the CDR3 DNA reads TGTGCCAGCAGCCCTACAGGGCTTTTCGCAGATACGCAGTATTTT. It yields the protein CASSPTGLFADTQYF.

The genes are TRBV7-9 and TRBJ1-1; D is perhaps TRBD1 (5 bases). With 4 bases removed from V and 5 bases from J, the gap between germline ends came to 11 bases. The CDR3 contains 13 residues. Per germline, CDR1 SEHNR and CDR2 FQNEAQ (reference sequence). The CDR3 DNA follows: TGTGCCAGCAGCTCCATGGGGCTGACTGAAGCTTTCTTT. As protein: CASSSMGLTEAFF. Together with reference TRBV7-9 and TRBJ1-1, the CDR3 gives the full variable domain: DTGVSQNPRHKITKRGQNVTFRCDPISEHNRLYWYRQTLGQGPEFLTYFQNEAQLEKSRLLSDRFSAERPKGSFSTLEIQRTEQGDSAMYLCASSSMGLTEAFFGQGTRLTVV.

This clonotype was observed a handful of times. V and J are TRBV2 and TRBJ1-1, with TRBD1 matching 7 bases. The CDR3 extends over 14 amino acids. The trim removed 4 bases at V and 6 bases at J, leaving 8 bases unmatched. Germline CDR1 SNHLY, CDR2 FYNNEI. Written as DNA, the CDR3 is TGTGCCAGCAGTGTGGGTGGCGGACAGGCTGAAGCTTTCTTT. Residues: CASSVGGGQAEAFF.

This clonotype was seen more than once but under ten times. J is TRBJ1-3 and V is TRBV3-1; D unresolved. Germline lookup yields CDR1 LGHDT and CDR2 YNNKEL (reference sequence). This CDR3 contains 17 residues. V was shortened by 0 bases and J by 0 bases, with 12 bases between the two germline ends. CDR3 nucleotides: TGTGCCAGCAGCCAAGATTGGGCCCGCCGCTCTGGAAACACCATATATTTT. Translating it yields CASSQDWARRSGNTIYF. Supplemented by reference TRBV3-1 and TRBJ1-3, the full variable domain reads DTAVSQTPKYLVTQMGNDKSIKCEQNLGHDTMYWYKQDSKKFLKIMFSYNNKELIINETVPNRFSPKSPDKAHLNLHINSLELGDSAVYFCASSQDWARRSGNTIYFGEGSWLTVV.

This clonotype was found many times. J is TRBJ1-2 and V is TRBV4-3; D not certain. V was pared by 3 bases and J by 3 bases, with 11 bases between. The CDR3 extends over 14 amino acids. CDR1 LGHNA and CDR2 YSLEER come from the germline V gene. CDR3 loop: CASSQAIGDYGYTF. CDR3 DNA sequence: TGCGCCAGCAGCCAGGCAATTGGGGACTATGGCTACACCTTC.